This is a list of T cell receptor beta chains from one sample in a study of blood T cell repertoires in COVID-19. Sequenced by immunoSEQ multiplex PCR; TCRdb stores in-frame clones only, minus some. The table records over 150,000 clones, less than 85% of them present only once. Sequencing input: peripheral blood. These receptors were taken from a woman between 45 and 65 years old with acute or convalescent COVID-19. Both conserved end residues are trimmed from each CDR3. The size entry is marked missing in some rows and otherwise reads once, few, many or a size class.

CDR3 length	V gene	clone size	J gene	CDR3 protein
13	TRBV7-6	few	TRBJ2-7	ASSLWSGAFDEQY
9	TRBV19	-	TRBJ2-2	ASISTGELF
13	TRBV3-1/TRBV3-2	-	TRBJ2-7	ASSQAGGFSYEQY
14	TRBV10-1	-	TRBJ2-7	ASSDSQGGRTYEQY
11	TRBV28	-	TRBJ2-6	ASRYSGANVLT
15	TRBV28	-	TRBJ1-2	ASSVGTGGFKSYGYT
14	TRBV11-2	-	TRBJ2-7	ASSLVVSQATYEQY
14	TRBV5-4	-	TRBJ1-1	ASSSFHRGPDTEAF
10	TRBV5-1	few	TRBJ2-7	ASSLGLREQY
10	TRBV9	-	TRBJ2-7	ASSVDSYEQY
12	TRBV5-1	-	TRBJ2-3	ASSLPTGGYTQY
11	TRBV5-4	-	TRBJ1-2	ASSFRDSYGYT
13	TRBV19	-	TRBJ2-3	ASSSFVGGSDTQY
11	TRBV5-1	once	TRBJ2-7	ASSLSGGYEQY
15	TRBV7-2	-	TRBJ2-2	ASSLASGTSNTGELF
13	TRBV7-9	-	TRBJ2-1	ASSLSGSGREEQF
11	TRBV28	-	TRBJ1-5	ASSRRAGQPQH
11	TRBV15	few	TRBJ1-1	ATMTGMNTEAF
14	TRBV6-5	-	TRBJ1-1	ASSLSLDTVSTEAF
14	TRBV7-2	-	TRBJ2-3	ASSFDLAASTDTQY
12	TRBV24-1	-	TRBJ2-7	ATSDSRHTYEQY
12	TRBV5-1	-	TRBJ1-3	ASSQGTAGNTIY
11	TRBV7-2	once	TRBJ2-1	ASSLPGSNEQF
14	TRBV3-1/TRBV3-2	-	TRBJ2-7	ASSLSVGTRVYEQY
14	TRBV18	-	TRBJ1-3	ASSPVDSSSGNTIY
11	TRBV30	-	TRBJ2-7	AWSPEVAYEQY
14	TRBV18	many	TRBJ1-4	ASSPSSDRDNEKLF
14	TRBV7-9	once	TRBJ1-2	ASSPTETLTGRGYT
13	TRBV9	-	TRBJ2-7	ASSSEGRGPYEQY
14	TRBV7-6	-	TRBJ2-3	ASSLGRQGATDTQY
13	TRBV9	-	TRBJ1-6	ASGQGAAYNSPLH
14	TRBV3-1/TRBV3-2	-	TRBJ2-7	ASSHAFPGMGWGQY
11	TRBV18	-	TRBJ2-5	ASSPYSQETQY
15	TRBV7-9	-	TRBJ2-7	ASTQFRGAALSYEQY
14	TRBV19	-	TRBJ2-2	ASSKTGGLNTGELF
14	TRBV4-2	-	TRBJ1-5	ASSQGGEHSNQPQH
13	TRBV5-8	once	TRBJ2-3	ASSRDRGGTDTQY
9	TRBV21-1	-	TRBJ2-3	ASPIADTQY
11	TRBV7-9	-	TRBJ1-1	ASSLVQNTEAF
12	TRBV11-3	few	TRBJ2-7	ASSLSGGANEQY
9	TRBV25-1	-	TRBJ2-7	ASSASYEQY
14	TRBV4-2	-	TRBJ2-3	ASSQDGSGGSVTQY
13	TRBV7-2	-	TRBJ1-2	ASSPSPQRTTGYT
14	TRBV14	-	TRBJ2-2	ASSPLAGGDTGELF
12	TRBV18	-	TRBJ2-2	ASSPTGTTGELF
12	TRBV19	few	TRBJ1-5	ATGTGLYNQPQH
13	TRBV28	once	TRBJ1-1	ASSRGDRVRAEAF
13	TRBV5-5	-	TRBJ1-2	ASSLVAGSNYGYT
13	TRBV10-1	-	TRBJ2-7	ASSPGQGASHEQY
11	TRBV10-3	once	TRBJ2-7	AISTGTSNEQY
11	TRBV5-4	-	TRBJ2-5	ASSSDRSQTQY